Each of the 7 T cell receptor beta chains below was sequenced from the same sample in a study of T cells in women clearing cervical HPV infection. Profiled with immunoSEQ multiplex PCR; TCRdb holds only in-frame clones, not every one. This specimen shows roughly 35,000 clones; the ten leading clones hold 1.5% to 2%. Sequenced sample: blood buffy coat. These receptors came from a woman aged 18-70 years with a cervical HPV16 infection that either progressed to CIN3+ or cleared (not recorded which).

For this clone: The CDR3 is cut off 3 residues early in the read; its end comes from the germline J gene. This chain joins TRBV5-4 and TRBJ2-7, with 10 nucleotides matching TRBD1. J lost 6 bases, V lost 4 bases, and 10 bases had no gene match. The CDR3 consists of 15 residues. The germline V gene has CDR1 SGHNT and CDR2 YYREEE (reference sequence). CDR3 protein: CASSPKGQGILEQYF. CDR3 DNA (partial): TGTGCCAGCAGCCCTAAGGGACAGGGGATTCTCGAG. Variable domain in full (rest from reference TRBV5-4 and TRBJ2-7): ETGVTQSPTHLIKTRGQQVTLRCSSQSGHNTVSWYQQALGQGPQFIFQYYREEENGRGNFPPRFSGLQFPNYSSELNVNALELDDSALYLCASSPKGQGILEQYFGPGTRLTVT.

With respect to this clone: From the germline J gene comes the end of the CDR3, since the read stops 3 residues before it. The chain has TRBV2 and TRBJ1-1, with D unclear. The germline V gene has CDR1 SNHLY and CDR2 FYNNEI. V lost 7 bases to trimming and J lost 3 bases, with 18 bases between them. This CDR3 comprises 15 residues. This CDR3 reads CASNPQGGWDTEAFF. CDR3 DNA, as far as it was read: TGTGCCAGCAACCCCCAAGGAGGGTGGGACACTGAA.

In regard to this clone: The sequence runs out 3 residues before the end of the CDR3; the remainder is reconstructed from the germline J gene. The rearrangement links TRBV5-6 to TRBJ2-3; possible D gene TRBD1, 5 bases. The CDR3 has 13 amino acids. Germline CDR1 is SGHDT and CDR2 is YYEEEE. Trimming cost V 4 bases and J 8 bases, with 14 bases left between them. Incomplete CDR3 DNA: TGTGCCAGCAGCCCTGAGGTCGACAGTACG. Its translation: CASSPEVDST. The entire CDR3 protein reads CASSPEVDSTQYF.

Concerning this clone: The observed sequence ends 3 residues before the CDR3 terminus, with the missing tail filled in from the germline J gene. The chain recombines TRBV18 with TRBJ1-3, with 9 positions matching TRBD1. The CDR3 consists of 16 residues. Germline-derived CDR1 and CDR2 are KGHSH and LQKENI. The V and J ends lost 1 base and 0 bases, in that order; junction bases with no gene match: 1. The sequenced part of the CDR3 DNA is TGTGCCAGCTCACCACAGGGACAGGGCTCTGGAAACACC. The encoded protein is CASSPQGQGSGNT. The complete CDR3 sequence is CASSPQGQGSGNTIYF.

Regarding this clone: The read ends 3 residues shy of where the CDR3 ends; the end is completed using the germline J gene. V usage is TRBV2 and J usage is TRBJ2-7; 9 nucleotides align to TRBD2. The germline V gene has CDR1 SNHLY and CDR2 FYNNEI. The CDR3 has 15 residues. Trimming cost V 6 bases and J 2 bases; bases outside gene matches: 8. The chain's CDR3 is CASRGLATEPYEQYF. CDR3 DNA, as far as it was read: TGTGCCAGCAGAGGACTAGCGACTGAGCCCTACGAG.

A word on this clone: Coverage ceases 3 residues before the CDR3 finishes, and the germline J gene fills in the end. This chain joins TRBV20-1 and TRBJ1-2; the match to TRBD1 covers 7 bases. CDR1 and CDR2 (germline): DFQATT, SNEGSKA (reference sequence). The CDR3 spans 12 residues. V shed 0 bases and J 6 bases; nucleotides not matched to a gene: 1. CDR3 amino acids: CSARDRGDGYTF. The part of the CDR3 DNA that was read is TGCAGTGCTAGAGACAGGGGGGATGGC.

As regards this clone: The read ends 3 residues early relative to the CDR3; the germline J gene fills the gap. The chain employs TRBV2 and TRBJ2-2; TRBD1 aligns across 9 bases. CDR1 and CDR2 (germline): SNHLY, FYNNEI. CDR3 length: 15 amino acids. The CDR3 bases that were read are TGTGCCAGCAGTGAAGCCACAGGGGGCTATGAAAAG. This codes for CASSEATGGYEK. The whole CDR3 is CASSEATGGYEKLFF.